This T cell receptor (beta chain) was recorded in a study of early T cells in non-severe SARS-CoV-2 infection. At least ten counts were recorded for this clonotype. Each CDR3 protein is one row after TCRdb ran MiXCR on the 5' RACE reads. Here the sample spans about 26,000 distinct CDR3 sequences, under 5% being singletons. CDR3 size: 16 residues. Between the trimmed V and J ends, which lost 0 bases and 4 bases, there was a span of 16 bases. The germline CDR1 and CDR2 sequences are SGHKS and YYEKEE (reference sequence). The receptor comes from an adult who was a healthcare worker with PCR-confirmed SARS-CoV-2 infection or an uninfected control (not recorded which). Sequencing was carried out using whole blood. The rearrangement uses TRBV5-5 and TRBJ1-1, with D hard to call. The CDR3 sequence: CASSLGSPMWGTEAFF. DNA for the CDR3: TGTGCCAGCAGCTTGGGGTCCCCGATGTGGGGCACTGAAGCTTTCTTT.